The rows below give T cell receptor beta chains drawn from one sample of a study of human T cells and chemical hapten exposure. TCRdb called the RACE reads again in MiXCR, with one record for every CDR3 protein. The repertoire holds 100,000 to 150,000 distinct CDR3 sequences, with less than 15% as singletons. Sequences were derived from whole blood, sampled in connection with sensitization to the hapten diphenylcyclopropenone (DPC). These receptors all stem from a woman between 18 and 29 years old with alopecia areata. Some clones in this sample may be carry-over from other donors' samples. Both conserved end residues are part of each CDR3. The order of the fields is D gene, clone size, V gene, J gene, CDR3 protein, CDR3 DNA. The D gene is left open where the match is weak. Not all rows give a size; the values are once, few, many and, for expanded clones, a class.

d_gene: .
abundance: .
v_gene: TRBV7-2
j_gene: TRBJ2-5
CDR3aa: CASSGGRKETQYF
CDR3nt: TGTGCCAGCAGCGGGGGCCGGAAAGAGACCCAGTACTTC

d_gene: .
abundance: many
v_gene: TRBV6-2/TRBV6-3
j_gene: TRBJ2-1
CDR3aa: CASSADGYNEQFF
CDR3nt: TGTGCCAGCAGCGCGGACGGATACAATGAGCAGTTCTTC

d_gene: TRBD1
abundance: .
v_gene: TRBV12-3/TRBV12-4
j_gene: TRBJ2-4
CDR3aa: CASSLNRGYIQYF
CDR3nt: TGTGCCAGCAGTTTAAACAGGGGCTACATTCAGTACTTC

d_gene: .
abundance: .
v_gene: TRBV11-2
j_gene: TRBJ2-2
CDR3aa: CASVLHTGELFF
CDR3nt: TGTGCCAGCGTATTACACACCGGGGAGCTGTTTTTT

d_gene: TRBD2
abundance: few
v_gene: TRBV18
j_gene: TRBJ2-3
CDR3aa: CASSGNLAGGTDTQYF
CDR3nt: TGTGCCAGCTCCGGAAACCTAGCGGGGGGCACAGATACGCAGTATTTT

d_gene: .
abundance: .
v_gene: TRBV16
j_gene: TRBJ2-1
CDR3aa: CASSQSRGRTAEQFF
CDR3nt: TGTGCCAGCAGCCAATCGAGGGGCAGGACCGCTGAGCAGTTCTTC

d_gene: .
abundance: many
v_gene: TRBV19
j_gene: TRBJ1-4
CDR3aa: CASSIDGTNNEKLFF
CDR3nt: TGTGCCAGTAGTATTGACGGGACAAATAATGAGAAACTGTTTTTT

d_gene: .
abundance: .
v_gene: TRBV18
j_gene: TRBJ1-1
CDR3aa: CASSPQAGTEAFF
CDR3nt: TGTGCCAGCTCACCACAGGCAGGGACTGAAGCTTTCTTT

d_gene: .
abundance: many
v_gene: TRBV18
j_gene: TRBJ2-3
CDR3aa: CASSSFTTPDTQYF
CDR3nt: TGTGCCAGCTCATCCTTTACAACGCCAGATACGCAGTATTTT

d_gene: .
abundance: .
v_gene: TRBV2
j_gene: TRBJ2-2
CDR3aa: CASGTGYTGELFF
CDR3nt: TGTGCCAGCGGGACTGGGTACACCGGGGAGCTGTTTTTT

d_gene: .
abundance: few
v_gene: TRBV7-2
j_gene: TRBJ2-3
CDR3aa: CASSLDGVSTDTQYF
CDR3nt: TGTGCCAGCAGCTTAGATGGAGTAAGCACAGATACGCAGTATTTT

d_gene: .
abundance: .
v_gene: TRBV6-2/TRBV6-3
j_gene: TRBJ2-7
CDR3aa: CASSYSWSSSYEQYF
CDR3nt: TGTGCCAGCAGTTACTCGTGGAGTAGCTCCTACGAGCAGTACTTC

d_gene: TRBD1
abundance: .
v_gene: TRBV5-6
j_gene: TRBJ2-7
CDR3aa: CASSVARGQGPYEQYF
CDR3nt: TGTGCCAGCAGCGTTGCCCGGGGACAGGGTCCCTACGAGCAGTACTTC

d_gene: .
abundance: many
v_gene: TRBV29-1
j_gene: TRBJ1-2
CDR3aa: CSVERFKAGYTF
CDR3nt: TGCAGCGTTGAAAGATTTAAGGCTGGCTACACCTTC

d_gene: .
abundance: many
v_gene: TRBV27
j_gene: TRBJ2-3
CDR3aa: CASSSFGGPSTDTQYF
CDR3nt: TGTGCCAGCAGTTCCTTCGGCGGCCCATCCACAGATACGCAGTATTTT

d_gene: .
abundance: few
v_gene: TRBV4-3
j_gene: TRBJ1-5
CDR3aa: CASSQDGYSNQPQHF
CDR3nt: TGCGCCAGCAGCCAAGATGGGTATAGCAATCAGCCCCAGCATTTT

d_gene: TRBD1
abundance: few
v_gene: TRBV3-1
j_gene: TRBJ2-6
CDR3aa: CASSQALGTGGNSGANVLTF
CDR3nt: TGTGCCAGCAGCCAAGCTTTAGGGACAGGGGGCAACTCTGGGGCCAACGTCCTGACTTTC

d_gene: .
abundance: .
v_gene: TRBV2
j_gene: TRBJ1-1
CDR3aa: CASRPGRYTEAFF
CDR3nt: TGTGCCAGCAGGCCGGGTCGATACACTGAAGCTTTCTTT

d_gene: .
abundance: .
v_gene: TRBV15
j_gene: TRBJ2-7
CDR3aa: CATSRGDLKSYEQYF
CDR3nt: TGTGCCACCAGCAGGGGGGACCTTAAATCCTACGAGCAGTACTTC

d_gene: .
abundance: .
v_gene: TRBV7-6
j_gene: TRBJ2-7
CDR3aa: CASSASSGTSFYEQYF
CDR3nt: TGTGCCAGCAGCGCCAGTTCGGGGACCAGCTTCTACGAGCAGTACTTC